This T cell receptor beta chain was captured by sequencing in a study of blood T cell repertoires in COVID-19 (dated by TCRdb to the early 2020s). With regard to the full study: Samples covering the acute and convalescent phases of COVID-19 were provided by collaborators in the United States, Italy and Spain. The samples were drawn from the first 160 participants of the ongoing ImmuneRACE study and from 950 to 1,500 subjects provided by 6 global collaborators. The repertoires were released in a freely available public database meant as a resource for research on the immune response to SARS-CoV-2. A de-identified subject ID, COVID-19 status, age in years and sex were almost always included in the sample metadata. The prospective study material was composed of cDNA or gDNA derived from T cells, B-cell-depleted T cells, or PBMCs. Subjects who had been exposed to COVID-19, were actively infected with it, or had recovered from it provided the deeply sampled blood TCRbeta repertoires that made up the dataset. Where available, HLA class I and class II types were taken from metadata supplied by the sample provider and were not determined by assay-based typing. Study-wide findings and limitations: Clinical and demographic metadata were provided uncurated, with the amount varying by source and participant.

As to this clone: The specificity of this receptor is unknown. One base away there is no much larger clone; base qualities are not given.

Collaborating institutions collected whole blood in K2EDTA tubes following their own protocols. Collaborator samples were shipped for TCRbeta analysis as frozen whole blood, isolated PBMCs, or DNA extracted from either sample type. TCRbeta CDR3 regions were amplified from genomic DNA using the immunoSEQ Assay, a bias-controlled multiplex PCR. On the authors' methods: The number of nucleated cells in each sample was estimated by amplification of reference gene primers within the assay. To quantify the absolute abundance of each unique TCRbeta CDR3 rearrangement, sequence reads were collapsed and filtered. For each sample, productive Simpson clonality was calculated as the square root of Simpson's diversity index across productive rearrangements. TCRdb holds this immuneACCESS table with in-frame rearrangements only. Some clones are missing; in checked studies, unresolved V genes explain under half, and the rest has no known cause. That table supplies the V and J calls and clone size; D and trimming were determined from the DNA. A total of 55,000 to 70,000 clones appear in this sample, about four fifths of them only once. The ten most abundant clones make up approximately 3.4% of the sample.

Sequenced input: peripheral blood. The TCR originated in a woman aged 80 or older with acute or convalescent COVID-19.

The nucleotide sequence is TGTGCCATCAAAAGAAGTAGCGGGAGGGGAGATACGCAGTATTTT. This translates into CAIKRSSGRGDTQYF. The chain links TRBV10-3 with TRBJ2-3, and TRBD2 matches 11 of the central bases. CDR3 length: 15 amino acids, cysteine to phenylalanine. The kept DNA is CDR3 alone, 45 bases in frame from the first base. Reading the germline V gene gives CDR1 ENHRY and CDR2 SYGVKD. Germline trimming amounts to 7 bases on V and 5 bases on J, with 8 as the count of junction bases outside the gene matches.